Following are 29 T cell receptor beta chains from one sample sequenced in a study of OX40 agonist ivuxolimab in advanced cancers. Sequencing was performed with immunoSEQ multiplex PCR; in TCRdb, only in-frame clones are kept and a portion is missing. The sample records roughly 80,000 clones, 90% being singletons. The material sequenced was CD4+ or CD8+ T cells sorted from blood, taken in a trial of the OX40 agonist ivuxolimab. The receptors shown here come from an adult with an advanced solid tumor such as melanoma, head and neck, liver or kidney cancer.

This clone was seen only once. In DNA, the CDR3 is TGTGCCAGCGCTACGGGGATAAACACAGATACGCAGTATTTT. Translating gives CASATGINTDTQYF. V usage is TRBV9 and J usage is TRBJ2-3, with D possibly being TRBD2 (5 bases). Trimming took off 7 bases at V and 2 bases at J, with 14 bases between the two ends. Germline V CDR1 and CDR2: SGDLS, YYNGEE. The CDR3 runs 14 residues.

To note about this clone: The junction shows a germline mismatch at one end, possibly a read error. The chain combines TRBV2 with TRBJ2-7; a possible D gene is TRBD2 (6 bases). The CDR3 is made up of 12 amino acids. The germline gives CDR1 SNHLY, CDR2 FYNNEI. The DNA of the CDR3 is TGTGCCAGCACTGAACACTTGGGGGGGCAGTACTTC. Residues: CASTEHLGGQYF. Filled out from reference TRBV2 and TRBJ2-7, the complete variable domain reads EPEVTQTPSHQVTQMGQEVILRCVPISNHLYFYWYRQILGQKVEFLVSFYNNEISEKSEIFDDQFSVERPDGSNFTLKIRSTKLEDSAMYFCASTEHLGGQYFGPGTRLTVT.

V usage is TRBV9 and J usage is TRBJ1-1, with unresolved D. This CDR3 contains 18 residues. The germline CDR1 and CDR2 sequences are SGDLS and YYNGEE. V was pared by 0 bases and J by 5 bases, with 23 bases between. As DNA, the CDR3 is TGTGCCAGCAGCGTAGAACCGCTGGAAGCACAAACGCTTACTGAAGCTTTCTTT. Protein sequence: CASSVEPLEAQTLTEAFF.

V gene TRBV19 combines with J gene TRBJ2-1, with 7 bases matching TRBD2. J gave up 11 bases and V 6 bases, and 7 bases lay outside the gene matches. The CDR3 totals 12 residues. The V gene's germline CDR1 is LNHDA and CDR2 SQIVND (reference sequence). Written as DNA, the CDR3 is TGTGCCAGTAGCCTGACTAGCCGACAGCAGTTCTTC. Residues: CASSLTSRQQFF. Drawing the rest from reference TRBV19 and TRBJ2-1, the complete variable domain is DGGITQSPKYLFRKEGQNVTLSCEQNLNHDAMYWYRQDPGQGLRLIYYSQIVNDFQKGDIAEGYSVSREKKESFPLTVTSAQKNPTAFYLCASSLTSRQQFFGPGTRLTVL.

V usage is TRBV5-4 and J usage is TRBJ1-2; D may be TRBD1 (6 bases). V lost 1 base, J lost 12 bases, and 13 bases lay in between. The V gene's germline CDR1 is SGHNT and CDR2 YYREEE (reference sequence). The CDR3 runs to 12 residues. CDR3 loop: CASSLLDSRDTF. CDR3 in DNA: TGTGCCAGCAGCTTGTTGGACAGCCGGGACACCTTC.

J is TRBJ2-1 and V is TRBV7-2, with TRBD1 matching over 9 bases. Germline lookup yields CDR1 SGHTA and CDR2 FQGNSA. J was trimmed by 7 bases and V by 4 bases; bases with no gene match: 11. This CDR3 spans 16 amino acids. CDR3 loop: CASSSQPGQGGNEQFF. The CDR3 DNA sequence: TGTGCCAGCAGCTCCCAGCCGGGACAGGGTGGAAATGAGCAGTTCTTC.

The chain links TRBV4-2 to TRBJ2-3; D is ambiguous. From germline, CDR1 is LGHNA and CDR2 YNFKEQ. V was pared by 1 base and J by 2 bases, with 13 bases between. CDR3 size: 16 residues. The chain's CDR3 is CASSQGLATHTDTQYF. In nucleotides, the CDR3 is TGTGCCAGCAGCCAAGGTCTCGCTACTCACACAGATACGCAGTATTTT.

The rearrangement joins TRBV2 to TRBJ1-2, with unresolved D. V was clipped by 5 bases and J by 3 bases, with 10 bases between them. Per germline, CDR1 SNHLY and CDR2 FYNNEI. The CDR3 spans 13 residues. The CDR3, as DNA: TGTGCCAGCAGTTCGCGGCAGGACTATGGCTACACCTTC. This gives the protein CASSSRQDYGYTF.

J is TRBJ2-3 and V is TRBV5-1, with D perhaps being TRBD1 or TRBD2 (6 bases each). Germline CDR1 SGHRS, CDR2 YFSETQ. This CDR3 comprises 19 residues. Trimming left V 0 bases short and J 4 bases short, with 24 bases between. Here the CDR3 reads CASSLGTFPGGGTADTQYF. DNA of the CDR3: TGCGCCAGCAGCTTGGGGACTTTCCCTGGAGGGGGGACTGCAGATACGCAGTATTTT.

The CDR3 nucleotides read TGTGCCAGCAGTGAGACCAGGGTCGGTGGCTACACCTTC. Translation: CASSETRVGGYTF. This chain uses TRBV6-1 with TRBJ1-2, with D perhaps TRBD1 (5 bases). The CDR3 totals 13 residues. Per germline, CDR1 MNHNS and CDR2 SASEGT. The V end lost 3 bases, the J end lost 7 bases, and 12 bases lay between the germline ends.

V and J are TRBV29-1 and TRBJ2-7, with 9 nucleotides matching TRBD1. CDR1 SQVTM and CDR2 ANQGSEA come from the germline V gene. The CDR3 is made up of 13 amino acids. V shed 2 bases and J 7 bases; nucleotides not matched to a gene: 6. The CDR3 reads CSVELQGAGEQYF. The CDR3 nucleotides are TGCAGCGTTGAACTACAGGGGGCGGGTGAGCAGTACTTC.

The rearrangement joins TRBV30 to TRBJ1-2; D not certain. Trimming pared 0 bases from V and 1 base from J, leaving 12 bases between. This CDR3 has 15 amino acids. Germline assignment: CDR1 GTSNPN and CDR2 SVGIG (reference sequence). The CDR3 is CAWSVRRHLNYGYTF. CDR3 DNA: TGTGCCTGGAGTGTACGGCGCCACCTTAACTATGGCTACACCTTC.

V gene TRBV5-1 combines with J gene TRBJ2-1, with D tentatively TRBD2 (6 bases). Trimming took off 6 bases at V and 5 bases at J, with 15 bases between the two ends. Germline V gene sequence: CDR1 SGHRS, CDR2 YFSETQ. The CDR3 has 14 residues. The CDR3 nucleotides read TGCGCCAGCACCAGTCGGGGGAATAACAATGAGCAGTTCTTC. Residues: CASTSRGNNNEQFF.

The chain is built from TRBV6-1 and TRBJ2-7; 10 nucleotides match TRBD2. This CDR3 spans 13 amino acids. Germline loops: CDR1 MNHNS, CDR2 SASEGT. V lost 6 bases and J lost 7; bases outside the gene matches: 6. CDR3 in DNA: TGTGCCAGCAGGGGGACTAGCGAAATAGAGCAGTACTTC. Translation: CASRGTSEIEQYF.

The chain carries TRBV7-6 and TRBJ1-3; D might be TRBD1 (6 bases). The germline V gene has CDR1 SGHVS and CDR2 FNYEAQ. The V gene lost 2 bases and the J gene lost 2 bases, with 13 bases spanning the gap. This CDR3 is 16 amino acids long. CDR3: CASSLTWDNAGNTIYF. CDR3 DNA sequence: TGTGCCAGCAGCTTAACCTGGGACAACGCTGGAAACACCATATATTTT.

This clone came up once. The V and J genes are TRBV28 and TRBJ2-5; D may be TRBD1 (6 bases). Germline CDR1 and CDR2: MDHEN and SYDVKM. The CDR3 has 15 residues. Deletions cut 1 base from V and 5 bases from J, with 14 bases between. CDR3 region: CASSLYQGQGETQYF. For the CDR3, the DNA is TGTGCCAGCAGTTTATACCAGGGGCAAGGGGAGACCCAGTACTTC. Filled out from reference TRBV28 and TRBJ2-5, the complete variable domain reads DVKVTQSSRYLVKRTGEKVFLECVQDMDHENMFWYRQDPGLGLRLIYFSYDVKMKEKGDIPEGYSVSREKKERFSLILESASTNQTSMYLCASSLYQGQGETQYFGPGTRLLVL.

CDR3 bases: TGTGCCAGCAGCGTCCGGGCTCCTGGCACAGATACGCAGTATTTT. Translation gives CASSVRAPGTDTQYF. The chain is built from TRBV5-4 and TRBJ2-3; D not resolved. Trimming removed 4 bases from V and 1 base from J, with 13 bases in between. The CDR3 has 15 residues. Germline-derived CDR1 and CDR2 are SGHNT and YYREEE (reference sequence).

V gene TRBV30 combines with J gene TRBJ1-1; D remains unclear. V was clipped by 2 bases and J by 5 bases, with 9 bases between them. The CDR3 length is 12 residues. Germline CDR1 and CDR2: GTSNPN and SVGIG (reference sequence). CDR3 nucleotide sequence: TGTGCCTGGAGTTCGAGGTTAACTGAAGCTTTCTTT. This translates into CAWSSRLTEAFF.

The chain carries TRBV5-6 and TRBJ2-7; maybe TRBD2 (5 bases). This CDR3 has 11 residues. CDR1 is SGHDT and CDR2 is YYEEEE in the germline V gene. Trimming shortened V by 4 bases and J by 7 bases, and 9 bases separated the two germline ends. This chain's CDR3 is CASSLPGEQYF. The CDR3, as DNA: TGTGCCAGCAGCCTCCCGGGGGAGCAGTACTTC.

This chain's CDR3 is CSVGEGTGELFF. DNA for the CDR3: TGCAGCGTTGGGGAAGGCACCGGGGAGCTGTTTTTT. V gene TRBV29-1 combines with J gene TRBJ2-2; D remains unclear. The V and J ends lost 4 bases and 4 bases respectively, with 7 bases between them. The germline CDR1 and CDR2 sequences are SQVTM and ANQGSEA. This CDR3 has 12 amino acids.

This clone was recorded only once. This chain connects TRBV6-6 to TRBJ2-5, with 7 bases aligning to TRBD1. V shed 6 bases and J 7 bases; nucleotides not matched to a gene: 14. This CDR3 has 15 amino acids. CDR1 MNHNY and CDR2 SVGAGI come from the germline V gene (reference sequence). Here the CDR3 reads CASRLSGTQGVTQYF. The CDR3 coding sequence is TGTGCCAGCAGGCTCTCTGGCACTCAGGGGGTGACCCAGTACTTC.

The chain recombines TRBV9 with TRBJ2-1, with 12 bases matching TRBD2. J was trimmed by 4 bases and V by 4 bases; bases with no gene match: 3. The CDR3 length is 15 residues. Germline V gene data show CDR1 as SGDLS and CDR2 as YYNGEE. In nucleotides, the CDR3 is TGTGCCAGCAGCCCTAGCGGGGGGGATTACAATGAGCAGTTCTTC. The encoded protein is CASSPSGGDYNEQFF.

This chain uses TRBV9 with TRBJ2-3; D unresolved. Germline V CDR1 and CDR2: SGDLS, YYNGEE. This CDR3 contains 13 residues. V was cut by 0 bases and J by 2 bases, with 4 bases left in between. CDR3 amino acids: CASSVGSTDTQYF. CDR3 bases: TGTGCCAGCAGCGTAGGGTCCACAGATACGCAGTATTTT.

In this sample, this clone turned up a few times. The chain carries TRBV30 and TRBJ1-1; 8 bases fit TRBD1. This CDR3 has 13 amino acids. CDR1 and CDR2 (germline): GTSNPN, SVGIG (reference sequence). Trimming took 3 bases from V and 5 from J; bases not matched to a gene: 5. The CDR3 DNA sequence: TGTGCCTGGAGAATACAGGGGGGGACTGAAGCTTTCTTT. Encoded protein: CAWRIQGGTEAFF.

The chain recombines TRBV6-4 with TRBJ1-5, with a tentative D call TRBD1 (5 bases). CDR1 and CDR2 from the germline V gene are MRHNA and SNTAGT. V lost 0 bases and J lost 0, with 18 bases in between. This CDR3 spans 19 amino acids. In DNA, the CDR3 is TGTGCCAGCAGTGACTCGAAAAGAGGGGCCCTAAGTAGCAATCAGCCCCAGCATTTT. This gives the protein CASSDSKRGALSSNQPQHF.

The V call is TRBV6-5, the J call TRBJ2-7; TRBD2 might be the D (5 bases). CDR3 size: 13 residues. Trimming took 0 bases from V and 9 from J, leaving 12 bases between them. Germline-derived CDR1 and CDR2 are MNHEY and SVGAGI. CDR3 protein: CASSYSTGRGQYF. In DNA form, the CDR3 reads TGTGCCAGCAGTTACTCGACCGGACGGGGGCAGTACTTC.

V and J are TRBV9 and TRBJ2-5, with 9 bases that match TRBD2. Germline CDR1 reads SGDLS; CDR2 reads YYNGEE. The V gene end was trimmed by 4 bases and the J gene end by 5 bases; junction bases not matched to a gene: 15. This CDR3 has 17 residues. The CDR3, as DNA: TGTGCCAGCAGCCCCGGGGGCGGGAGGGCCTATGGGGAGACCCAGTACTTC. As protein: CASSPGGGRAYGETQYF.

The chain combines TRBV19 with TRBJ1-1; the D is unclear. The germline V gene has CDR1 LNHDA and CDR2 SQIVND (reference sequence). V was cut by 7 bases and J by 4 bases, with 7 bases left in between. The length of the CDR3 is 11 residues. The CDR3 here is CASKGGTEAFF. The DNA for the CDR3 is TGTGCCAGTAAAGGAGGCACTGAAGCTTTCTTT.

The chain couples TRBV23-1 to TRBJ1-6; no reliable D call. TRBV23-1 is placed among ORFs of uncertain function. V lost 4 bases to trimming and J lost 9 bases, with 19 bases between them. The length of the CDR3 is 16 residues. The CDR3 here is CASSRSLGRLCSPLHF. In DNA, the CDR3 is TGCGCCAGCAGTCGGTCTCTTGGACGGTTATGTTCACCCCTCCACTTT.